The T cell receptor (beta chain) under discussion was sequenced for a study of synovial regulatory T cells in juvenile arthritis. This clone is called large based on its frequency. This table comes from immunoSEQ multiplex PCR, and its TCRdb copy is limited to in-frame clones, with some not included. The repertoire shows 1,500 to 2,000 clones; the top ten hold roughly 9.4%. The synovial samples were synovial fluid, paired with peripheral blood from each active arthritis patient. The length of the CDR3 is 15 residues. The DNA is unrecorded. Per germline, CDR1 MDHEN and CDR2 SYDVKM. The rearrangement uses TRBV28 and TRBJ1-5; with no DNA, the TCRdb D assignment of TRBD1 cannot be verified. Material for sequencing was Treg cells from the synovium. This clonotype was obtained from a donor under 30 with juvenile idiopathic arthritis. The CDR3 reads CASTPGTGIEQPQHF.